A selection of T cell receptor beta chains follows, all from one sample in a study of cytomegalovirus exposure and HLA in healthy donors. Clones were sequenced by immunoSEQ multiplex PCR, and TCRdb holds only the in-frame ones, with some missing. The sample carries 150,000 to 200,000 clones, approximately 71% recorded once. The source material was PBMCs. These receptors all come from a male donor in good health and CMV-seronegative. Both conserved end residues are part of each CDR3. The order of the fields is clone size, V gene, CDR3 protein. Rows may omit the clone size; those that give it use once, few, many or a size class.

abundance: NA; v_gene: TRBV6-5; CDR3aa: CASSLRQPNTGELFF
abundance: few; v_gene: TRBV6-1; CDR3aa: CASSDGGLEETQYF
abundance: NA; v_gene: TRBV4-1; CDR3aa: CASSWDRGTNEKLFF
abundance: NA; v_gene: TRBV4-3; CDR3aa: CASSRRQGGNTEAFF
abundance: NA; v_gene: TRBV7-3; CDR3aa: CASSFAGTENTEAFF
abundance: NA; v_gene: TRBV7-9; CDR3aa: CASSPEASGNTIYF
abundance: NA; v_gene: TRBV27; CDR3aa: CASSHSGSPYNEQFF
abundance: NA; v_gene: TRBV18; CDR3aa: CASSPRQGLDDEAFF
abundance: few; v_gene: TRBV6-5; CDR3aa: CASSQWTGQPQHF
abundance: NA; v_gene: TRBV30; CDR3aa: CAWTYAYEQYF
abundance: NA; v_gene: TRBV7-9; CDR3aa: CASSLGIVGTDGYTF
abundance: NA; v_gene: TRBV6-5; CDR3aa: CASSPDRASNQPQHF
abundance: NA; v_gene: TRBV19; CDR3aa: CASSPGAGSNQPQHF
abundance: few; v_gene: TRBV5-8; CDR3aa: CASSHGTGQDTQYF
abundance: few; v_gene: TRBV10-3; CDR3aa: CAIRGDRTNEKLFF
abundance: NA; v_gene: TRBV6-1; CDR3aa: CASELSGDGSYEQYF
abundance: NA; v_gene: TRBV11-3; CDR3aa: CASSLELDAPTQYF
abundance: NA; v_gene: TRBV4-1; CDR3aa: CASSQRGGSTDTQYF
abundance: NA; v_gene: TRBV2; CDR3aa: CASSEALGAPEQYF
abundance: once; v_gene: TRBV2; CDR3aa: CASSPGNRNQPQHF
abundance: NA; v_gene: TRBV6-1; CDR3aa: CASSVAAGDTGELFF
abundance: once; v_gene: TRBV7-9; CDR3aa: CASSLSAGDHYGYTF
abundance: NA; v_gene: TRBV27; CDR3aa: CASSLSSLAGSPFF
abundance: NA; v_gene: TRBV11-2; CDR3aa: CASSPGRTGIETQYF
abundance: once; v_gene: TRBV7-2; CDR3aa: CASSLSIYNEQFF
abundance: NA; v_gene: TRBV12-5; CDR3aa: CASGLGTVSGNTIYF
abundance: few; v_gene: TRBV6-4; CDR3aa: CASRPRQGEKLFF
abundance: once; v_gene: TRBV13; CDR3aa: CASSLVGQGVVDEQYF
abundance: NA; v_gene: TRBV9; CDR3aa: CASSPGGDLNEQFF